This entry describes one TCR beta chain. Its antigen remains unknown. These data belong to a study of T cells in Graves' hyperthyroidism and ophthalmopathy. Broader study findings: The model made its ophthalmopathy prediction, and onset followed a median about 6 months later.

Germline-derived CDR1 and CDR2 are SEHNR and FQNEAQ (reference sequence). The CDR3 runs to 15 residues. The V gene lost 0 bases and the J gene lost 4 bases, with 12 bases spanning the gap. The TCR beta CDR3 regions underwent amplification using RNA transcripts as the source. TCR CDR3 underwent first-round RT-PCR with the HTBI primer set. TCRdb called the multiplex PCR reads again in MiXCR, with one record for every CDR3 protein. The sample contains roughly 510,000 distinct CDR3 sequences, 40% to 50% of which appear only once. The TCR originated in an adult woman with Graves' disease, either hyperthyroidism or ophthalmopathy (not recorded which). The chain has TRBV7-9 and TRBJ2-5; D may be TRBD1 (6 bases). Sample: peripheral blood or thyroid tissue (not recorded which). The chain's CDR3 is CASSLALRGRETQYF. Written as DNA, the CDR3 is TGTGCCAGCAGCTTAGCGCTAAGGGGGAGAGAGACCCAGTACTTC. The variable domain in full, completed from reference TRBV7-9 and TRBJ2-5, reads DTGVSQNPRHKITKRGQNVTFRCDPISEHNRLYWYRQTLGQGPEFLTYFQNEAQLEKSRLLSDRFSAERPKGSFSTLEIQRTEQGDSAMYLCASSLALRGRETQYFGPGTRLLVL.